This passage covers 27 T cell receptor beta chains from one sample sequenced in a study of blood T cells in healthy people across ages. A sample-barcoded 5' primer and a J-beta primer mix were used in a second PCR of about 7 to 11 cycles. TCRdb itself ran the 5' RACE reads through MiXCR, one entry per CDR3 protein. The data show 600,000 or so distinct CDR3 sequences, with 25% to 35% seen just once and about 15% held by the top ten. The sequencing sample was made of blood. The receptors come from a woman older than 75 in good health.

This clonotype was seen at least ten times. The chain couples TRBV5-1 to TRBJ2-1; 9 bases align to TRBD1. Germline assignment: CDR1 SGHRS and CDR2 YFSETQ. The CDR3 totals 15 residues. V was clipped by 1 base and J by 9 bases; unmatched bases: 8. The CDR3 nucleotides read TGCGCCAGCAGCTTGTCGACAGGGGGGATAGGTGAGCAGTTCTTC. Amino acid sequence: CASSLSTGGIGEQFF.

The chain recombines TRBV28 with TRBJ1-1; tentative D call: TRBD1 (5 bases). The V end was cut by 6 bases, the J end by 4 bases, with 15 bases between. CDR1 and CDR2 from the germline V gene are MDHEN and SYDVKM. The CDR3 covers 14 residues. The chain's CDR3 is CASRGLGGGTEAFF. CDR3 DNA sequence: TGTGCCAGCAGGGGGCTTGGTGGTGGCACTGAAGCTTTCTTT.

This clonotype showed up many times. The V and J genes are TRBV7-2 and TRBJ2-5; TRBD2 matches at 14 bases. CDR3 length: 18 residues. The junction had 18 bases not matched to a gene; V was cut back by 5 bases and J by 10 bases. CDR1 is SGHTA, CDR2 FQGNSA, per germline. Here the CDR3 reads CASSLRLAGGLTPRDQYF. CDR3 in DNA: TGTGCCAGCAGCCTACGACTAGCGGGGGGGCTGACGCCCCGTGACCAGTACTTC.

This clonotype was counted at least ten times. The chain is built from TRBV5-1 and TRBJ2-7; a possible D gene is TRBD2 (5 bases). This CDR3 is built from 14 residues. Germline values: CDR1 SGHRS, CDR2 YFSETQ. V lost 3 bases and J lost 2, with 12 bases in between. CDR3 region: CASSSAGGAYEQYF. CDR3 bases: TGCGCCAGCAGCTCAGCTGGAGGAGCCTACGAGCAGTACTTC. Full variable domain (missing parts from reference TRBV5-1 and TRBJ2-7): KAGVTQTPRYLIKTRGQQVTLSCSPISGHRSVSWYQQTPGQGLQFLFEYFSETQRNKGNFPGRFSGRQFSNSRSEMNVSTLELGDSALYLCASSSAGGAYEQYFGPGTRLTVT.

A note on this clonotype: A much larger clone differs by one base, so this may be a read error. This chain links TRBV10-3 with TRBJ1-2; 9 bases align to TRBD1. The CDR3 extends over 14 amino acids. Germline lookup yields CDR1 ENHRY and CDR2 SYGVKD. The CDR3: CATSVGTGPGGYTF. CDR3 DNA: TGTGCCACCAGTGTCGGGACAGGGCCCGGAGGCTACACCTTC.

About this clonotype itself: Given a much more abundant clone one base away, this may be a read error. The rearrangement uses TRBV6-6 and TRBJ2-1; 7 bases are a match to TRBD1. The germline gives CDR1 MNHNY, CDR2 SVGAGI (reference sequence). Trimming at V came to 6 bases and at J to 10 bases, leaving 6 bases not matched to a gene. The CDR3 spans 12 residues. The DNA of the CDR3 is TGTGCCAGCAGCTATCAGGGGGACGAGCAGTTCTTC. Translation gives CASSYQGDEQFF.

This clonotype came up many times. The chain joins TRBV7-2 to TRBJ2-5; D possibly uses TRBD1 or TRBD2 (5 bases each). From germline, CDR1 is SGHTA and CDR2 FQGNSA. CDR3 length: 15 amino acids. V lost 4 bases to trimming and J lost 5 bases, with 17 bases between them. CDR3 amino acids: CASSSRLGVGETQYF. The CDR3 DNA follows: TGTGCCAGCAGCTCCCGGCTGGGGGTAGGGGAGACCCAGTACTTC.

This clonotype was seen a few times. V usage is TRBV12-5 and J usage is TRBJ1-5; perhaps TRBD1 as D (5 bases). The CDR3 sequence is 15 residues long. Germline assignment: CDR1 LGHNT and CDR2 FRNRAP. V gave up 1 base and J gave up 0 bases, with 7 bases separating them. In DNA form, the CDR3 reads TGTGCTAGTGGTTTGGGGGGGTATAGCAATCAGCCCCAGCATTTT. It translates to CASGLGGYSNQPQHF.

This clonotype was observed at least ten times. Here the CDR3 DNA reads TGTGCCAGCAGCTTGGGGGCCGGGACAGGCGATCGGGTGCAGTACTTC. Encoded protein: CASSLGAGTGDRVQYF. This chain links TRBV5-6 with TRBJ2-7; 8 bases map to TRBD1. Germline CDR1 and CDR2: SGHDT and YYEEEE. There are 16 residues in the CDR3. V lost 0 bases, J lost 9 bases, and 14 bases stayed unmatched.

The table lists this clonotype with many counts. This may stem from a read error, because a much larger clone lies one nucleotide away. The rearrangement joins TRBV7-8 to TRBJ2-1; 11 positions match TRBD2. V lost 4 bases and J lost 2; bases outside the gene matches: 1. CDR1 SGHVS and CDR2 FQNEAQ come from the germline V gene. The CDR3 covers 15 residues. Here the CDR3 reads CASSYSGGAYNEQFF. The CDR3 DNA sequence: TGTGCCAGCAGCTATAGCGGGGGGGCCTACAATGAGCAGTTCTTC.

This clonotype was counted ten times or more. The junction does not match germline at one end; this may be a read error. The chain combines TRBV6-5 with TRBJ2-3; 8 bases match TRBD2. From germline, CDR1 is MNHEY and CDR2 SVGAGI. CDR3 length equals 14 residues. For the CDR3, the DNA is TGCGCCAGCAGGCGCGGGGGGAGCACAGATACGCAGTATTTT. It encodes CASRRGGSTDTQYF.

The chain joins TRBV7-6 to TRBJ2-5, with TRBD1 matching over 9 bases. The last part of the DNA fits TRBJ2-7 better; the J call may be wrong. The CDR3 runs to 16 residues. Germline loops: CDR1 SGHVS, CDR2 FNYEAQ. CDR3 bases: TGTGCCAGCAGCTTAGGTCCTGGGACAGGGCACCACGAGCAGTACTTC. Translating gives CASSLGPGTGHHEQYF.

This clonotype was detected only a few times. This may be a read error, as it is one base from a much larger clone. For the CDR3, the DNA is TGTGCCAGCAGCTCGTATAATGAAAAACGGTTTTTT. Its translation: CASSSYNEKRFF. This rearrangement joins TRBV7-9 to TRBJ1-4; no clear D gene. Germline V CDR1 and CDR2: SEHNR, FQNEAQ (reference sequence). This CDR3 spans 12 amino acids.

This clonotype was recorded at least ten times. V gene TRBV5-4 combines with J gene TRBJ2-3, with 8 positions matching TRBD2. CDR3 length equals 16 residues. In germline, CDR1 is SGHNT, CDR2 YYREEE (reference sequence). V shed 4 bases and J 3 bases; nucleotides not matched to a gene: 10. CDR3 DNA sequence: TGTGCCAGCAGCGTGGCCGGCGGGGGGACGACAGATACGCAGTATTTT. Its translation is CASSVAGGGTTDTQYF. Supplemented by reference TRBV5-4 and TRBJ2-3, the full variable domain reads ETGVTQSPTHLIKTRGQQVTLRCSSQSGHNTVSWYQQALGQGPQFIFQYYREEENGRGNFPPRFSGLQFPNYSSELNVNALELDDSALYLCASSVAGGGTTDTQYFGPGTRLTVL.

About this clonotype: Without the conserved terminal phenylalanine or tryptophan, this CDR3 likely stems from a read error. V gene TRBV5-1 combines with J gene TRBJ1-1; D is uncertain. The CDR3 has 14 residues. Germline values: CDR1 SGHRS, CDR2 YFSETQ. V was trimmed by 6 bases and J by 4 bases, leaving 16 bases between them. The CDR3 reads CASNPSGGLTEAFL. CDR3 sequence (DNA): TGCGCCAGCAACCCTTCCGGCGGACTCACTGAAGCTTTCTTG.

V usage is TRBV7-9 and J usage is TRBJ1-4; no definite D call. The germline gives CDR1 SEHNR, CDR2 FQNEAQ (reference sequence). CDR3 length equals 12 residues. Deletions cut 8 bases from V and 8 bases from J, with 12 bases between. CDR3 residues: CASERSGEKLFF. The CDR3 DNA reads TGTGCCAGCGAACGTAGTGGCGAAAAACTGTTTTTT.

This chain's CDR3 is CASSLYTEETQYF. CDR3 in DNA: TGCGCCAGCAGCTTGTACACGGAAGAGACCCAGTACTTC. The rearrangement uses TRBV5-1 and TRBJ2-5; unclear D gene. This CDR3 comprises 13 residues. V was pared by 1 base and J by 3 bases, with 7 bases between. In germline, CDR1 is SGHRS, CDR2 YFSETQ.

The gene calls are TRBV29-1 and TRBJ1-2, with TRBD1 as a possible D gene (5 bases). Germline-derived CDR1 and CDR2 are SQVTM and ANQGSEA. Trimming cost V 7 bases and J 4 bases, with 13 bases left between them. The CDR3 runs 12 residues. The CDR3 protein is CSAAGTLYGYTF. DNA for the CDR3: TGCAGCGCCGCCGGGACCCTCTATGGCTACACCTTC.

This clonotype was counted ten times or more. The CDR3 DNA reads as TGTGCCAGCAGCTCCCCGACAGGGGGCGTAGATACGCAGTATTTT. It encodes CASSSPTGGVDTQYF. The V call is TRBV7-2, the J call TRBJ2-3; 10 bases line up with TRBD1. Germline values: CDR1 SGHTA, CDR2 FQGNSA. This CDR3 is 15 amino acids long. The trim removed 4 bases at V and 5 bases at J, leaving 6 bases unmatched.

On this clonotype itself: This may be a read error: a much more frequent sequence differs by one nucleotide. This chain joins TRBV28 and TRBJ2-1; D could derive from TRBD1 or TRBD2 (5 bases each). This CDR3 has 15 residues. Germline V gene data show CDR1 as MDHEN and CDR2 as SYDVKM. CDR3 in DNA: TGTGCCAGCAGGGGAACCGGGACGCTTGGCAATGAGCGGTTCTTC. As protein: CASRGTGTLGNERFF.

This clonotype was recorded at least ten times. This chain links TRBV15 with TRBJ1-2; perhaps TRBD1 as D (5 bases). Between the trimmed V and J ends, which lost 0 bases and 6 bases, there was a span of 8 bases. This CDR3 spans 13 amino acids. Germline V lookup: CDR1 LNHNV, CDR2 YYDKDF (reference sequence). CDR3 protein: CATSRDRVHGYTF. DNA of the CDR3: TGTGCCACCAGCAGAGACAGGGTTCATGGCTACACCTTC.

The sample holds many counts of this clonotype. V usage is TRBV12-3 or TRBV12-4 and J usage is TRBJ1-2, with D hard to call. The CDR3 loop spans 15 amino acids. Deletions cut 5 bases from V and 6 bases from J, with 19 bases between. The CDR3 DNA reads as TGTGCCAGCAGTCAGAACGCACAGAAAGACGATGGCTACACCTTC. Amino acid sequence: CASSQNAQKDDGYTF.

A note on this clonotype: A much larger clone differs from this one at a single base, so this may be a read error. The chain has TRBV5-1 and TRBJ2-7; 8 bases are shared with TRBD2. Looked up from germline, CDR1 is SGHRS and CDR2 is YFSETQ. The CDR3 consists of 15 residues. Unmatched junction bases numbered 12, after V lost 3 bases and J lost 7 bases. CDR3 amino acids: CASSSGTRSHNEQYF. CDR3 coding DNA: TGCGCCAGCAGCTCCGGGACTAGAAGCCACAATGAGCAGTACTTC.

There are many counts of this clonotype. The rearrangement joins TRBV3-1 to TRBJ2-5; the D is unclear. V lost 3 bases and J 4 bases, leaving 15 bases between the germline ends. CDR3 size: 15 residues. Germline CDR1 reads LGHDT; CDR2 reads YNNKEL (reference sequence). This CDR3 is CASSHPRSPRETQYF. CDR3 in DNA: TGTGCCAGCAGCCACCCCCGCTCCCCCCGAGAGACCCAGTACTTC.

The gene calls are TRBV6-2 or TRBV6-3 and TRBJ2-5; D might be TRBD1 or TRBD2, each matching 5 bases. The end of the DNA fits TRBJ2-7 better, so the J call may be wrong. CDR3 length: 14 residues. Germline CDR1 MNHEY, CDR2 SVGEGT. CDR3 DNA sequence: TGTGCCAGCACCAAAGGGACCGGCCCCTACGAGCAGTACTTC. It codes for CASTKGTGPYEQYF.

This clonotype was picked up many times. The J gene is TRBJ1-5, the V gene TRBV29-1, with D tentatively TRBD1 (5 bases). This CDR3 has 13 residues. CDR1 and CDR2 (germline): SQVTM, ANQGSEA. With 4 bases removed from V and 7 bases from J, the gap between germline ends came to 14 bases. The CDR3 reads CSVVAGIDQPQHF. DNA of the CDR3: TGCAGCGTTGTGGCAGGGATCGACCAGCCCCAGCATTTT.

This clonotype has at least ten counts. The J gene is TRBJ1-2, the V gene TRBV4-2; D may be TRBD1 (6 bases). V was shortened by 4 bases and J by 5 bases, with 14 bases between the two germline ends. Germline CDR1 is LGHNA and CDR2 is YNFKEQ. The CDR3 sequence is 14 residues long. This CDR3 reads CASSRGGQVYGYTF. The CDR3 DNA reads TGTGCCAGCAGCCGGGGGGGGCAGGTTTATGGCTACACCTTC.